Below are 14 T cell receptor beta chains sequenced from a single sample in a study of blood T cell repertoires in COVID-19. The protocol was immunoSEQ multiplex PCR, while the TCRdb copy is restricted to in-frame clones and leaves out a portion. The sample yields hundreds of thousands of clones, over 70% seen once. Input material: peripheral blood. All receptors derive from a woman between 50 and 59 years old with COVID-19, enrolled during active disease.

The CDR3 DNA is TGTGCCTGGAGTATATTTAGGATGGACAGGGGATATGGCTACACCTTC. This codes for CAWSIFRMDRGYGYTF. The chain joins TRBV30 to TRBJ1-2; 9 nucleotides line up with TRBD1. Germline V gives CDR1 GTSNPN, CDR2 SVGIG (reference sequence). The CDR3 extends over 16 amino acids. V trimming: 2 bases; J trimming: 5 bases; junction bases outside the gene matches: 12.

The V gene is TRBV13, the J gene TRBJ2-1, with TRBD2 identical over 11 bases. The V and J ends lost 6 bases and 4 bases, in that order; junction bases with no gene match: 8. This CDR3 spans 16 amino acids. Germline CDR1 is PRHDT and CDR2 is FYEKMQ (reference sequence). Here the CDR3 DNA reads TGTGCCAGCAGACCCAAGACTAGCGGGAAATACAATGAGCAGTTCTTC. Encoded protein: CASRPKTSGKYNEQFF.

This clone was detected only a few times. J is TRBJ2-5 and V is TRBV5-5, with 7 bases fitting TRBD2. This CDR3 region has 16 residues. The germline CDR1 and CDR2 sequences are SGHKS and YYEKEE (reference sequence). With V trimmed by 7 bases and J by 1 base, 13 bases remained unmatched. The CDR3 region is CASAPTRTSAQETQYF. The DNA of the CDR3 is TGTGCCAGCGCCCCTACCCGCACTAGCGCCCAAGAGACCCAGTACTTC. Using reference TRBV5-5 and TRBJ2-5 for the parts outside the CDR3, the full variable domain is DAGVTQSPTHLIKTRGQQVTLRCSPISGHKSVSWYQQVLGQGPQFIFQYYEKEERGRGNFPDRFSARQFPNYSSELNVNALLLGDSALYLCASAPTRTSAQETQYFGPGTRLLVL.

V and J are TRBV6-5 and TRBJ2-1, with 7 bases matching TRBD1. CDR1 and CDR2 (germline): MNHEY, SVGAGI. The CDR3 has 15 amino acids. J lost 6 bases, V lost 6 bases, and 11 bases had no gene match. CDR3 bases: TGTGCCAGCAGCCGTGGGGCAGGGGGTTTCAATGAGCAGTTCTTC. It translates to CASSRGAGGFNEQFF.

The chain uses TRBV30 and TRBJ2-3; D ambiguous. Trimming took 0 bases from V and 6 from J, leaving 10 bases between them. Germline V gene sequence: CDR1 GTSNPN, CDR2 SVGIG (reference sequence). This CDR3 is built from 13 residues. The DNA for the CDR3 is TGTGCCTGGAGTGTCGGGTTCAAGGATACGCAGTATTTT. It yields the protein CAWSVGFKDTQYF.

This chain connects TRBV14 to TRBJ2-5; the D gene is possibly TRBD2 (6 bases). V lost 1 base and J lost 4, with 10 bases in between. The germline CDR1 and CDR2 sequences are SGHDN and FVKESK. The CDR3 contains 14 residues. The CDR3 DNA sequence: TGTGCCAGCAGCCAAGTTGCTAGCGTAGAGACCCAGTACTTC. Translation gives CASSQVASVETQYF.

The CDR3 reads CASSLLAGGPEQFF. The CDR3 DNA reads as TGTGCCAGCAGCTTGCTAGCGGGAGGGCCTGAGCAGTTCTTC. The rearrangement links TRBV5-6 to TRBJ2-1; 12 nucleotides agree with TRBD2. The CDR3 has 14 amino acids. Germline trimming cut 1 base from V and 9 bases from J; bases unmatched to any gene: 2. CDR1 is SGHDT, CDR2 YYEEEE, per germline.

This clone was counted once. The V call is TRBV5-4, the J call TRBJ2-5; D possibly corresponds to TRBD2 (5 bases). The CDR3 contains 15 residues. The V and J ends lost 2 bases and 1 base respectively, with 12 bases between them. CDR1 is SGHNT, CDR2 YYREEE, per germline (reference sequence). The CDR3 region is CASSFRKAGQETQYF. In DNA, the CDR3 is TGTGCCAGCAGCTTTAGGAAGGCGGGCCAAGAGACCCAGTACTTC.

This clone was observed once. The chain links TRBV5-6 to TRBJ2-2; TRBD2 matches at 13 bases. The CDR3 is 17 residues long. Losses at the gene ends were 4 bases for V and 8 bases for J; bases not matched to a gene: 11. The germline V gene has CDR1 SGHDT and CDR2 YYEEEE. The CDR3 region has the DNA TGTGCCAGCAGCCCAACAAGGACTAGCGGGAGTTTTGGGGAGCTGTTTTTT. It specifies CASSPTRTSGSFGELFF.

The gene calls are TRBV30 and TRBJ1-1; D possibly corresponds to TRBD1 (5 bases). Per the germline V gene, CDR1 is GTSNPN and CDR2 is SVGIG (reference sequence). This CDR3 spans 13 amino acids. Trimming removed 4 bases at V and 6 bases at J, with 15 bases between. The CDR3 region has the DNA TGTGCCTGGAAGTGGGGGGGTGGGGCTGAAGCTTTCTTT. This encodes CAWKWGGGAEAFF.

The table lists this clone with a few counts. The CDR3 DNA follows: TGCGCCAGCAGCTCCGGACAGAATTACAATAATTCACCCCTCCACTTT. Amino acids: CASSSGQNYNNSPLHF. The gene calls are TRBV5-1 and TRBJ1-6, with D possibly being TRBD1 (6 bases). This CDR3 spans 16 amino acids. Germline V CDR1 and CDR2: SGHRS, YFSETQ. The V end was cut by 3 bases, the J end by 5 bases, with 15 bases between.

The chain joins TRBV5-4 to TRBJ1-2, with 10 bases matching TRBD1. After removal of 5 bases from V and 7 bases from J, the junction contained 8 bases not matched to a gene. The CDR3 has 14 amino acids. The V gene's germline CDR1 is SGHNT and CDR2 YYREEE (reference sequence). As DNA, the CDR3 is TGTGCCAGCAGGCCGGACAGGGGGTCTATTGGCTACACCTTC. Encoded protein: CASRPDRGSIGYTF.

The V gene is TRBV5-1, the J gene TRBJ1-1, with 7 bases fitting TRBD1. CDR1 is SGHRS and CDR2 is YFSETQ in the germline V gene. V was pared by 4 bases and J by 2 bases, with 14 bases of the junction left unmatched. There are 17 residues in the CDR3. CDR3 in amino acids: CASSADDRQGPNTEAFF. The CDR3 DNA reads TGCGCCAGCAGCGCGGACGATCGACAGGGACCAAACACTGAAGCTTTCTTT. Full variable domain (rest looked up from reference TRBV5-1 and TRBJ1-1): KAGVTQTPRYLIKTRGQQVTLSCSPISGHRSVSWYQQTPGQGLQFLFEYFSETQRNKGNFPGRFSGRQFSNSRSEMNVSTLELGDSALYLCASSADDRQGPNTEAFFGQGTRLTVV.

This chain connects TRBV19 to TRBJ1-1; TRBD1 is a possible D gene (6 bases). CDR3 length equals 15 residues. V lost 5 bases and J 1 base, leaving 14 bases between the germline ends. Germline CDR1 is LNHDA and CDR2 is SQIVND (reference sequence). CDR3 sequence reads: CASSYWGRGNTEAFF. For the CDR3, the DNA is TGTGCCAGTAGTTACTGGGGCAGGGGGAACACTGAAGCTTTCTTT.